This T cell receptor beta chain was captured in a study of cytomegalovirus exposure and HLA in healthy donors. The study, taken as a whole, reports: Within an earlier analysis, most TCR beta V segments proved productive either about 87% or about 30% of the time. Presence/absence analyses rested on an assumption that sequencing depth was roughly uniform across donors. Beyond CMV serostatus, there was no information to go on about immune exposure.

Every donor was a healthy person donating bone marrow. The J segment lost 12 bases and the V segment lost 5 bases, leaving 12 bases of the junction unmatched. This CDR3 region has 14 residues. Germline lookup yields CDR1 SEHNR and CDR2 FQNEAQ (reference sequence). This clone was seen a single time. Its cognate antigen is unknown. This PCR relied on a set of 60 Vbeta primers and 13 Jbeta primers. Repertoires were generated with immunoSEQ multiplex PCR, while TCRdb's copy carries only in-frame clones and drops some. This sample has 85,000 to 130,000 clones, with 79% found just once. The receptor comes from a female donor in good health and CMV-seropositive. This chain uses TRBV7-9 with TRBJ2-1; 8 nucleotides line up with TRBD2. The sequencing sample was made of PBMCs. The CDR3 here is CASSPGVAGYRQFF. CDR3 in DNA: TGTGCCAGCAGCCCCGGGGTAGCGGGGTATCGGCAGTTCTTC. The whole variable domain, remainder taken from reference TRBV7-9 and TRBJ2-1, is DTGVSQNPRHKITKRGQNVTFRCDPISEHNRLYWYRQTLGQGPEFLTYFQNEAQLEKSRLLSDRFSAERPKGSFSTLEIQRTEQGDSAMYLCASSPGVAGYRQFFGPGTRLTVL.